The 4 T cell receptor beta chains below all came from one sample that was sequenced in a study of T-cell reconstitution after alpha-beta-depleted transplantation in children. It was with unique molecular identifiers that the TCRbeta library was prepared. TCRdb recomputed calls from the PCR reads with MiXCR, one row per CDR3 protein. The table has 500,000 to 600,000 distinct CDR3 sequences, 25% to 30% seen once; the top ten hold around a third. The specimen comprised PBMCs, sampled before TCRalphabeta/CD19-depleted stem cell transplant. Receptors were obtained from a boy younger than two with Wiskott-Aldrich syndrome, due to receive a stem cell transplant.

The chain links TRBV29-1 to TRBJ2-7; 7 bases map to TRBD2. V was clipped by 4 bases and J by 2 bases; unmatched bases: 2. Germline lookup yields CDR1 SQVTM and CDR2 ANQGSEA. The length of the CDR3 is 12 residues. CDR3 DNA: TGCAGCGTTGCCGGGAGGACCTACGAGCAGTACTTC. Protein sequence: CSVAGRTYEQYF.

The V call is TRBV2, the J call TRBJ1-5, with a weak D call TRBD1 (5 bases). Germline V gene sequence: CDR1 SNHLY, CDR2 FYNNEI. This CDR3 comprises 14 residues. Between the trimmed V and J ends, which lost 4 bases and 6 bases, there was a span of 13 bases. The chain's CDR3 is CASSGAGSGQPQHF. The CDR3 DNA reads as TGTGCCAGCAGTGGGGCAGGGTCGGGTCAGCCCCAGCATTTT.

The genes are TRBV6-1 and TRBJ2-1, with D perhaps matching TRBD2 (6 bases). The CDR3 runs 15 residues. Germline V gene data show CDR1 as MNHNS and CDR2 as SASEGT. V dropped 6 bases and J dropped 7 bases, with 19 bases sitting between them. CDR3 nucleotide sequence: TGTGCCAGCAGCCGTGAAGGGACTGAGTGGAATGAGCAGTTCTTC. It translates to CASSREGTEWNEQFF.

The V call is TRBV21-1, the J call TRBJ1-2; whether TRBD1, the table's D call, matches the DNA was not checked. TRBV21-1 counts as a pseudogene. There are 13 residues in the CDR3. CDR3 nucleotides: TGTGCTAGCAGCGTTTCAGGGGACTATGGCTACACCTTC. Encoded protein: CASSVSGDYGYTF.